Listed here are 10 T cell receptor beta chains from one sample, sequenced in a study of blood T cell repertoires in COVID-19. The repertoire was sequenced with immunoSEQ multiplex PCR; TCRdb's copy has only in-frame clones and lacks some. In the table there are approximately 210,000 clones, roughly 80% of which are singletons. The sequenced sample consisted of peripheral blood. These receptors came from a woman in her sixties or seventies with active or convalescent COVID-19.

The chain recombines TRBV5-1 with TRBJ2-7, with 9 bases that match TRBD1. CDR3 length: 14 amino acids. V was clipped by 3 bases and J by 7 bases; unmatched bases: 8. The germline gives CDR1 SGHRS, CDR2 YFSETQ. CDR3 bases: TGCGCCAGCAGCTCCCAACAGGGGGCGGGGGAGCAGTACTTC. This gives the protein CASSSQQGAGEQYF. The full variable domain, with the rest looked up from reference TRBV5-1 and TRBJ2-7, is KAGVTQTPRYLIKTRGQQVTLSCSPISGHRSVSWYQQTPGQGLQFLFEYFSETQRNKGNFPGRFSGRQFSNSRSEMNVSTLELGDSALYLCASSSQQGAGEQYFGPGTRLTVT.

The table lists this clone with a few counts. V usage is TRBV30 and J usage is TRBJ2-7, with D tentatively TRBD2 (5 bases). The CDR3 spans 13 residues. CDR1 and CDR2 from the germline V gene are GTSNPN and SVGIG (reference sequence). Trimming removed 2 bases at V and 7 bases at J, with 15 bases between. The CDR3: CAWSLGFPGEQYF. CDR3 DNA sequence: TGTGCCTGGAGTCTGGGCTTTCCGGGAGAGCAGTACTTC.

This clone was seen a single time. The CDR3 sequence: CASSSPRGAQLAKNIQYF. The CDR3 bases are TGTGCCAGTAGTTCCCCCCGGGGAGCGCAACTAGCCAAAAACATTCAGTACTTC. The genes are TRBV19 and TRBJ2-4, with D maybe TRBD2 (5 bases). The CDR3 covers 18 residues. The germline V and J ends were trimmed by 5 bases and 0 bases, with 20 bases remaining between them. Germline CDR1 LNHDA, CDR2 SQIVND (reference sequence).

The gene calls are TRBV2 and TRBJ1-2; 9 nucleotides line up with TRBD1. The CDR3 length is 12 residues. J was trimmed by 7 bases and V by 6 bases; bases with no gene match: 3. CDR1 and CDR2 from the germline V gene are SNHLY and FYNNEI. CDR3 loop: CASSPQGAGYTF. The CDR3 bases are TGTGCCAGCAGCCCACAGGGGGCTGGCTACACCTTC. Using reference TRBV2 and TRBJ1-2 for the parts outside the CDR3, the full variable domain is EPEVTQTPSHQVTQMGQEVILRCVPISNHLYFYWYRQILGQKVEFLVSFYNNEISEKSEIFDDQFSVERPDGSNFTLKIRSTKLEDSAMYFCASSPQGAGYTFGSGTRLTVV.

The gene calls are TRBV9 and TRBJ2-1; 7 bases align to TRBD1. The V gene end was trimmed by 3 bases and the J gene end by 2 bases; junction bases not matched to a gene: 5. CDR3 length: 15 residues. Germline CDR1 SGDLS, CDR2 YYNGEE. The chain's CDR3 is CASSEGGLTYNEQFF. In DNA, the CDR3 is TGTGCCAGCAGCGAAGGGGGCCTAACCTACAATGAGCAGTTCTTC.

The chain recombines TRBV6-5 with TRBJ2-7, with D possibly matching TRBD1 (6 bases). The CDR3 extends over 14 amino acids. Germline V gives CDR1 MNHEY, CDR2 SVGAGI. Trimming stripped 0 bases from V and 9 bases from J, with 15 bases between. The CDR3 region is CASSYSIQGTAQYF. The CDR3 DNA is TGTGCCAGCAGTTACTCGATTCAGGGGACGGCGCAGTACTTC.

This clone was seen once. The J gene is TRBJ2-3, the V gene TRBV10-3; 9 nucleotides align to TRBD1. The CDR3 runs 14 residues. Trimming cost V 7 bases and J 0 bases; bases outside gene matches: 2. CDR1 is ENHRY and CDR2 is SYGVKD in the germline V gene. DNA for the CDR3: TGTGCCATCACCGGGACAGGGAGCACAGATACGCAGTATTTT. It specifies CAITGTGSTDTQYF.

This clone was picked up one time. The chain joins TRBV20-1 to TRBJ2-5; 9 bases match TRBD1. CDR3 length: 11 residues. V shed 6 bases, J shed 5 bases, and the junction held 1 base outside the gene matches. Per germline, CDR1 DFQATT and CDR2 SNEGSKA (reference sequence). The chain's CDR3 is CSAGTGETQYF. DNA of the CDR3: TGCAGTGCGGGGACAGGGGAGACCCAGTACTTC.

V and J are TRBV5-1 and TRBJ2-5; the match to TRBD2 covers 10 bases. Losses at the gene ends were 3 bases for V and 5 bases for J; bases not matched to a gene: 13. The CDR3 is 17 residues long. Germline loops: CDR1 SGHRS, CDR2 YFSETQ. In DNA form, the CDR3 reads TGCGCCAGCAGCTGGAATGGAGCGGGGGGGCCCGGGGAGACCCAGTACTTC. Its protein is CASSWNGAGGPGETQYF. Using reference TRBV5-1 and TRBJ2-5 for the parts outside the CDR3, the full variable domain is KAGVTQTPRYLIKTRGQQVTLSCSPISGHRSVSWYQQTPGQGLQFLFEYFSETQRNKGNFPGRFSGRQFSNSRSEMNVSTLELGDSALYLCASSWNGAGGPGETQYFGPGTRLLVL.

The rearrangement joins TRBV7-8 to TRBJ1-5; possible D gene TRBD1, 5 bases. Trimming took 5 bases from V and 3 from J, leaving 14 bases between them. Germline values: CDR1 SGHVS, CDR2 FQNEAQ. The CDR3 is made up of 15 amino acids. CDR3 in amino acids: CASSPGRQTNQPQHF. Written as DNA, the CDR3 is TGTGCCAGCAGCCCAGGCCGACAGACCAATCAGCCCCAGCATTTT.